Below are 26 T cell receptor beta chains sequenced from a single sample in a study of radiotherapy plus CTLA-4 blockade in lung cancer. The data were produced by immunoSEQ multiplex PCR, yet TCRdb's version contains in-frame clones alone and is incomplete. The table records about 60,000 clones, around four fifths of them present only once. The specimen comprised peripheral blood, sampled from a patient treated with radiotherapy plus ipilimumab. The receptors shown here come from a human donor with non-small cell lung cancer who had a partial response to radiotherapy plus ipilimumab.

The chain recombines TRBV2 with TRBJ1-2; 7 nucleotides line up with TRBD1. The germline gives CDR1 SNHLY, CDR2 FYNNEI. CDR3 size: 14 residues. V lost 3 bases, J lost 5 bases, and 6 bases stayed unmatched. The CDR3 region has the DNA TGTGCCAGCAGTGAGACCGGGACAGAGTATGGCTACACCTTC. This gives the protein CASSETGTEYGYTF.

The chain is built from TRBV7-6 and TRBJ2-7; the match to TRBD1 covers 7 bases. V shed 4 bases and J 2 bases; nucleotides not matched to a gene: 5. This CDR3 has 14 amino acids. Germline CDR1 SGHVS, CDR2 FNYEAQ. CDR3 amino acids: CASSSRTGPYEQYF. Written as DNA, the CDR3 is TGTGCCAGCAGCTCGAGGACAGGACCCTACGAGCAGTACTTC.

The chain employs TRBV4-3 and TRBJ2-3, with D possibly being TRBD2 (7 bases). This CDR3 is 17 amino acids long. With 4 bases removed from V and 3 bases from J, the gap between germline ends came to 20 bases. Germline lookup yields CDR1 LGHNA and CDR2 YSLEER. The CDR3 bases are TGCGCCAGCAGCCTAAAGGGAGGGGCAGGGGCAACAGATACGCAGTATTTT. It yields the protein CASSLKGGAGATDTQYF.

V and J are TRBV6-5 and TRBJ2-3; TRBD2 aligns across 7 bases. CDR1 is MNHEY and CDR2 is SVGAGI in the germline V gene. This CDR3 comprises 12 residues. Germline trimming cut 7 bases from V and 3 bases from J; bases unmatched to any gene: 1. CDR3 DNA sequence: TGTGCCAGCACCGGGGGGACAGATACGCAGTATTTT. This gives the protein CASTGGTDTQYF.

This chain joins TRBV15 and TRBJ1-3, with a tentative D call TRBD1 (6 bases). Between the trimmed V and J ends, which lost 6 bases and 2 bases, there was a span of 11 bases. The CDR3 spans 14 residues. The germline V gene encodes CDR1 LNHNV and CDR2 YYDKDF (reference sequence). CDR3 sequence: CATRHRDAGNTIYF. Written as DNA, the CDR3 is TGTGCCACCAGGCACAGGGACGCTGGAAACACCATATATTTT.

J is TRBJ2-2 and V is TRBV9, with TRBD2 matching over 8 bases. The ends lost 2 bases at V and 0 bases at J; junction bases unmatched: 0. The CDR3 is 15 amino acids. Looked up from germline, CDR1 is SGDLS and CDR2 is YYNGEE. The CDR3 region is CASSVGLANTGELFF. Here the CDR3 DNA reads TGTGCCAGCAGCGTGGGACTAGCGAACACCGGGGAGCTGTTTTTT.

A few counts support this clone. The V and J genes are TRBV7-6 and TRBJ2-7; TRBD1 aligns across 7 bases. This CDR3 has 14 residues. Germline trimming cut 5 bases from V and 0 bases from J; bases unmatched to any gene: 4. The germline CDR1 and CDR2 sequences are SGHVS and FNYEAQ. The CDR3 here is CASSPTGYSYEQYF. The CDR3 DNA follows: TGTGCCAGCAGCCCGACAGGGTACTCCTACGAGCAGTACTTC.

V usage is TRBV19 and J usage is TRBJ1-6, with D tentatively TRBD1 (6 bases). Per the germline V gene, CDR1 is LNHDA and CDR2 is SQIVND (reference sequence). This CDR3 is 15 amino acids long. The germline V and J ends were trimmed by 7 bases and 9 bases, with 19 bases remaining between them. CDR3 coding DNA: TGTGCCAGTACCACCCGACAGACAGGTCTTTCACCCCTCCACTTT. Translated, it gives CASTTRQTGLSPLHF.

V and J are TRBV6-4 and TRBJ2-3, with a weak D call TRBD2 (6 bases). V was trimmed by 6 bases and J by 0 bases, leaving 16 bases between them. In germline, CDR1 is MRHNA, CDR2 SNTAGT. This CDR3 contains 16 residues. The chain's CDR3 is CASSLRGGASTDTQYF. CDR3 sequence (DNA): TGTGCCAGCAGCCTGCGGGGCGGAGCTAGCACAGATACGCAGTATTTT.

J is TRBJ2-3 and V is TRBV5-4, with TRBD1 identical over 8 bases. With 4 bases clipped from V and 3 bases from J, the junction kept 7 bases outside the gene matches. CDR3 length: 15 amino acids. The V gene's germline CDR1 is SGHNT and CDR2 YYREEE (reference sequence). The CDR3 region is CASSLAGGRTDTQYF. The CDR3 DNA reads as TGTGCCAGCAGCCTCGCAGGGGGCAGGACAGATACGCAGTATTTT. The full variable domain, its missing parts supplied by reference TRBV5-4 and TRBJ2-3, is ETGVTQSPTHLIKTRGQQVTLRCSSQSGHNTVSWYQQALGQGPQFIFQYYREEENGRGNFPPRFSGLQFPNYSSELNVNALELDDSALYLCASSLAGGRTDTQYFGPGTRLTVL.

The chain has TRBV6-1 and TRBJ2-3; D is uncertain. V dropped 7 bases and J dropped 4 bases, with 9 bases sitting between them. From germline, CDR1 is MNHNS and CDR2 SASEGT. CDR3 length: 12 residues. The CDR3 protein is CASKFEPDTQYF. The CDR3, as DNA: TGTGCCAGCAAATTCGAGCCAGATACGCAGTATTTT.

The rearrangement uses TRBV13 and TRBJ2-5; 15 bases agree with TRBD2. V lost 5 bases, J lost 11 bases, and 9 bases stayed unmatched. The CDR3 covers 15 residues. Germline V gives CDR1 PRHDT, CDR2 FYEKMQ (reference sequence). For the CDR3, the DNA is TGTGCCAGCAGCGCTACCGGACTAGCGGGGGGGGAGCAGTACTTC. Translated, it gives CASSATGLAGGEQYF.

The V and J genes are TRBV21-1 and TRBJ1-1; TRBD1 is the table's D call and was not checked against the DNA. TRBV21-1 is assigned pseudogene status. This CDR3 is 16 amino acids long. The CDR3 spells CASRDRGRGGSTEAFF. Written as DNA, the CDR3 is TGTGCCAGTCGGGACAGGGGGCGAGGGGGGAGCACTGAAGCTTTCTTT.

This chain joins TRBV5-1 and TRBJ2-3; D gene ambiguous. CDR3 length: 15 residues. The V gene lost 0 bases and the J gene lost 2 bases, with 10 bases spanning the gap. Germline V lookup: CDR1 SGHRS, CDR2 YFSETQ. CDR3 nucleotides: TGCGCCAGCAGCTTGGCCACGCGAGACACAGATACGCAGTATTTT. Protein sequence: CASSLATRDTDTQYF.

This clone appeared once. The chain joins TRBV9 to TRBJ1-1, with 8 bases fitting TRBD1. From germline, CDR1 is SGDLS and CDR2 YYNGEE. With V trimmed by 0 bases and J by 1 base, 5 bases remained unmatched. The length of the CDR3 is 16 residues. The CDR3 protein is CASSVGAGGGNTEAFF. CDR3 nucleotides: TGTGCCAGCAGCGTAGGCGCAGGGGGCGGGAACACTGAAGCTTTCTTT.

J is TRBJ1-1 and V is TRBV25-1; a weak D match, TRBD1 (5 bases). The CDR3 contains 12 residues. The V and J ends lost 7 bases and 3 bases respectively, with 9 bases between them. Germline V CDR1 and CDR2: MGHDK, SYGVNS. CDR3 loop: CASKDKYTEAFF. CDR3 nucleotides: TGTGCCAGCAAGGACAAGTACACTGAAGCTTTCTTT.

This clone rates as medium-sized (0.01 to 0.1%). The J gene is TRBJ1-6, the V gene TRBV4-1; D may be TRBD1 (5 bases). Germline V lookup: CDR1 MGHRA, CDR2 YSYEKL. This CDR3 has 15 residues. The V and J ends lost 0 bases and 8 bases respectively, with 11 bases between them. The CDR3 protein is CASSQDSGYDSPLHF. DNA for the CDR3: TGCGCCAGCAGCCAAGATTCAGGGTACGATTCACCCCTCCACTTT.

There are a few counts of this clone. This chain joins TRBV7-9 and TRBJ2-7; 9 bases line up with TRBD1. From germline, CDR1 is SEHNR and CDR2 FQNEAQ (reference sequence). Unmatched junction bases numbered 12, after V lost 5 bases and J lost 4 bases. The CDR3 is 16 residues long. CDR3 sequence reads: CASSPTGTGIFYEQYF. CDR3 sequence (DNA): TGTGCCAGCAGCCCAACCGGGACAGGGATATTTTACGAGCAGTACTTC.

A few counts support this clone. V usage is TRBV11-3 and J usage is TRBJ2-3, with 8 bases fitting TRBD1. CDR1 is SGHNT and CDR2 is YENEEA in the germline V gene. J lost 4 bases, V lost 5 bases, and 8 bases had no gene match. This CDR3 is built from 15 residues. The CDR3 coding sequence is TGTGCCAGCAGCCAGGGCAGGGGGCCTTCAGATACGCAGTATTTT. The encoded protein is CASSQGRGPSDTQYF.

This sequence joins TRBV6-5 and TRBJ1-2; a possible D gene is TRBD1 (6 bases). In germline, CDR1 is MNHEY, CDR2 SVGAGI. This CDR3 spans 16 amino acids. Trimming stripped 2 bases from V and 1 base from J, with 14 bases between. CDR3 in DNA: TGTGCCAGCAGTTACGAAATCAGGGGACGTAACTATGGCTACACCTTC. Translation gives CASSYEIRGRNYGYTF.

This clone was counted a few times. This rearrangement joins TRBV7-8 to TRBJ1-3, with 7 bases matching TRBD1. V was clipped by 0 bases and J by 0 bases; unmatched bases: 5. This CDR3 comprises 17 residues. Germline CDR1 SGHVS, CDR2 FQNEAQ. The CDR3 nucleotides are TGTGCCAGCAGCTTAGCGACAGGGCCCGTCTCTGGAAACACCATATATTTT. Translated, it gives CASSLATGPVSGNTIYF.

The chain has TRBV27 and TRBJ1-3, with 8 nucleotides matching TRBD1. From germline, CDR1 is MNHEY and CDR2 SMNVEV (reference sequence). V was clipped by 5 bases and J by 3 bases; unmatched bases: 9. The CDR3 covers 16 residues. The CDR3 DNA reads as TGTGCCAGCAGTACCACCGGGACAGGTGGTGGAAACACCATATATTTT. Amino acid sequence: CASSTTGTGGGNTIYF.

J is TRBJ1-3 and V is TRBV5-1; perhaps TRBD1 as D (6 bases). This CDR3 comprises 14 residues. Germline-derived CDR1 and CDR2 are SGHRS and YFSETQ. V was trimmed by 4 bases and J by 2 bases, leaving 10 bases between them. The DNA for the CDR3 is TGCGCCAGCAGCGGAGGGGGGGCTGGAAACACCATATATTTT. Protein sequence: CASSGGGAGNTIYF.

The rearrangement links TRBV19 to TRBJ2-5; D might be TRBD1 (6 bases). The germline CDR1 and CDR2 sequences are LNHDA and SQIVND (reference sequence). The CDR3 spans 14 residues. Trimming took 5 bases from V and 5 from J, leaving 15 bases between them. CDR3 in amino acids: CASSPTGKDETQYF. The DNA for the CDR3 is TGTGCCAGTAGTCCCACAGGGAAGGACGAGACCCAGTACTTC.

This clone has more than one count but fewer than ten. This sequence joins TRBV28 and TRBJ1-6; no clear D. CDR1 and CDR2 from the germline V gene are MDHEN and SYDVKM. The CDR3 is 11 residues long. V was shortened by 5 bases and J by 8 bases, with 4 bases between the two germline ends. In DNA form, the CDR3 reads TGTGCCAGCAGTCCCGATTCACCCCTCCACTTT. Amino acids: CASSPDSPLHF.

V is TRBV4-2 and J is TRBJ2-1; D is possibly TRBD2 (5 bases). Germline V CDR1 and CDR2: LGHNA, YNFKEQ. The CDR3 is 16 amino acids. The V end was cut by 0 bases, the J end by 0 bases, with 9 bases between. CDR3 bases: TGTGCCAGCAGCCAAGAGGCTACTAGCTCCTACAATGAGCAGTTCTTC. It specifies CASSQEATSSYNEQFF.